The next 16 T cell receptor beta chains were all read from a single sample in a study of OX40 agonist ivuxolimab in advanced cancers. Measured with immunoSEQ multiplex PCR; TCRdb has only the in-frame clones, and not every one. The sample gives about 86,000 clones, 91% of which show up once; about 8.7% is in the top ten. Sequences were derived from CD4+ or CD8+ T cells sorted from blood, sampled in a trial of the OX40 agonist ivuxolimab. Receptors originate from an adult with an advanced solid tumor such as melanoma, head and neck, liver or kidney cancer.

The chain carries TRBV27 and TRBJ1-3; 7 bases are a match to TRBD1. The CDR3 loop spans 15 amino acids. Germline loops: CDR1 MNHEY, CDR2 SMNVEV (reference sequence). The trim removed 5 bases at V and 4 bases at J, leaving 8 bases unmatched. The CDR3 DNA sequence: TGTGCCAGCAGTAGTCACAGGGGCCCGGGAAACACCATATATTTT. Its protein is CASSSHRGPGNTIYF.

The chain has TRBV9 and TRBJ2-3, with TRBD2 matching over 7 bases. This CDR3 is 15 amino acids long. Germline-derived CDR1 and CDR2 are SGDLS and YYNGEE. With V trimmed by 3 bases and J by 5 bases, 9 bases remained unmatched. The CDR3 DNA reads as TGTGCCAGCAGCGACGGGACTAACGGCGGAGATACGCAGTATTTT. Amino acid sequence: CASSDGTNGGDTQYF. Full variable domain (rest looked up from reference TRBV9 and TRBJ2-3): DSGVTQTPKHLITATGQRVTLRCSPRSGDLSVYWYQQSLDQGLQFLIQYYNGEERAKGNILERFSAQQFPDLHSELNLSSLELGDSALYFCASSDGTNGGDTQYFGPGTRLTVL.

The chain combines TRBV27 with TRBJ2-7; D perhaps matches TRBD2 (6 bases). The CDR3 has 13 residues. The germline V gene encodes CDR1 MNHEY and CDR2 SMNVEV (reference sequence). Trimming cost V 2 bases and J 4 bases, with 9 bases left between them. For the CDR3, the DNA is TGTGCCAGCAGTTTAGGGGACTCTTACGAGCAGTACTTC. Translated, it gives CASSLGDSYEQYF.

The V and J genes are TRBV27 and TRBJ2-1; D perhaps matches TRBD2 (6 bases). CDR1 is MNHEY and CDR2 is SMNVEV in the germline V gene (reference sequence). CDR3 length equals 16 residues. V was pared by 1 base and J by 6 bases, with 16 bases between. The CDR3 protein is CASSLYGTSGSNEQFF. CDR3 nucleotide sequence: TGTGCCAGCAGTTTATATGGGACCAGCGGGTCCAATGAGCAGTTCTTC.

This chain connects TRBV11-2 to TRBJ2-7; D might be TRBD1 or TRBD2, each matching 5 bases. V lost 5 bases and J 6 bases, leaving 14 bases between the germline ends. This CDR3 is built from 13 residues. Germline lookup yields CDR1 SGHAT and CDR2 FQNNGV. CDR3 protein: CASSTPGAGEQYF. CDR3 in DNA: TGTGCCAGCAGCACCCCTGGGGCGGGCGAGCAGTACTTC.

The chain has TRBV9 and TRBJ1-1, with D possibly being TRBD1 (6 bases). CDR3 length: 15 residues. The V gene's germline CDR1 is SGDLS and CDR2 YYNGEE. Trimming took 5 bases from V and 5 from J, leaving 19 bases between them. The CDR3 protein is CASSRGGGRWTEAFF. DNA of the CDR3: TGTGCCAGCAGTCGAGGAGGGGGGCGGTGGACTGAAGCTTTCTTT.

The chain joins TRBV27 to TRBJ2-2; 7 bases match TRBD1. The V gene end was trimmed by 4 bases and the J gene end by 4 bases; junction bases not matched to a gene: 3. This CDR3 contains 14 residues. Germline V gene lookup returns CDR1 MNHEY and CDR2 SMNVEV (reference sequence). The CDR3 nucleotides read TGTGCCAGCAGTTCCGGACAGGTCACCGGGGAGCTGTTTTTT. Encoded protein: CASSSGQVTGELFF.

The chain couples TRBV12-5 to TRBJ1-5, with a weak D call TRBD1 (6 bases). The CDR3 covers 13 residues. Germline-derived CDR1 and CDR2 are LGHNT and FRNRAP. V lost 5 bases and J lost 6, with 11 bases in between. Here the CDR3 reads CASGRGVVQPQHF. In DNA, the CDR3 is TGTGCTAGTGGTAGGGGGGTGGTTCAGCCCCAGCATTTT.

V usage is TRBV11-2 and J usage is TRBJ2-1, with D perhaps being TRBD1 or TRBD2 (5 bases each). The CDR3 has 15 amino acids. Germline CDR1 SGHAT, CDR2 FQNNGV. V was trimmed by 3 bases and J by 3 bases, leaving 12 bases between them. CDR3 region: CASSLTRGGYNEQFF. CDR3 bases: TGTGCCAGCAGCTTGACACGGGGCGGCTACAATGAGCAGTTCTTC.

The chain uses TRBV5-1 and TRBJ1-1; D call uncertain. V was trimmed by 1 base and J by 3 bases, leaving 10 bases between them. Germline CDR1 and CDR2: SGHRS and YFSETQ. This CDR3 is 14 amino acids long. CDR3 loop: CASSLTGRDTEAFF. The CDR3 coding sequence is TGCGCCAGCAGCTTGACGGGCCGGGACACTGAAGCTTTCTTT.

The chain links TRBV10-3 to TRBJ2-7; D not certain. Trimming shortened V by 4 bases and J by 3 bases, and 10 bases separated the two germline ends. CDR3 size: 13 residues. Germline-derived CDR1 and CDR2 are ENHRY and SYGVKD. CDR3 region: CAISGSTYYEQYF. In nucleotides, the CDR3 is TGTGCCATCAGTGGATCGACATACTACGAGCAGTACTTC.

The rearrangement uses TRBV12-5 and TRBJ1-1; D not certain. CDR1 and CDR2 (germline): LGHNT, FRNRAP. V was pared by 3 bases and J by 0 bases, with 11 bases between. The CDR3 contains 15 residues. The CDR3: CASGLGRNMNTEAFF. The CDR3 nucleotides are TGTGCTAGTGGTTTAGGACGGAACATGAACACTGAAGCTTTCTTT.

The CDR3 nucleotides read TGTGCCAGCAGCTTAATTGGCGGTAGCAATCAGCCCCAGCATTTT. Translating it yields CASSLIGGSNQPQHF. V and J are TRBV7-3 and TRBJ1-5; no clear D. The CDR3 consists of 15 residues. The V end lost 1 base, the J end lost 0 bases, and 7 bases lay between the germline ends. Germline-derived CDR1 and CDR2 are SGHTA and FQGTGA.

This chain links TRBV7-9 with TRBJ2-2, with D unresolved. The CDR3 is 12 residues long. V was trimmed by 9 bases and J by 4 bases, leaving 9 bases between them. Looked up from germline, CDR1 is SEHNR and CDR2 is FQNEAQ (reference sequence). CDR3: CARTSLTGELFF. CDR3 DNA: TGTGCCAGGACCTCACTCACCGGGGAGCTGTTTTTT.

The table lists this clone with a count of one. The chain employs TRBV6-6 and TRBJ1-1, with D uncertain. V lost 2 bases and J 1 base, leaving 14 bases between the germline ends. Germline CDR1 is MNHNY and CDR2 is SVGAGI (reference sequence). CDR3 length: 16 amino acids. The CDR3 coding sequence is TGTGCCAGCAGTTACCCGCCGGGATCCACGAACACTGAAGCTTTCTTT. Amino acid sequence: CASSYPPGSTNTEAFF.

The chain joins TRBV15 to TRBJ1-4; the D gene is possibly TRBD1 (5 bases). This CDR3 has 17 residues. Germline lookup yields CDR1 LNHNV and CDR2 YYDKDF (reference sequence). With 3 bases removed from V and 8 bases from J, the gap between germline ends came to 22 bases. As DNA, the CDR3 is TGTGCCACCAGCAGTGAAAGATTGTCCCTGACAGAAGAAAAACTGTTTTTT. This translates into CATSSERLSLTEEKLFF.